This TCR beta chain is from a study of response to subunit inactivated influenza vaccine. TCRdb processed the RT-PCR reads anew with MiXCR; each CDR3 protein has one entry. The sample has 530,000 or so distinct CDR3 sequences; about 12% are singletons. The CDR3 runs to 16 residues. CDR1 and CDR2 (germline): MNHEY, SVGEGT. The V gene end was trimmed by 6 bases and the J gene end by 6 bases; junction bases not matched to a gene: 6. Remarks on this clonotype: Its antigen remains unidentified.

Study-wide points: Authors suggested that a seasonal influenza vaccination recruits few new T cells each time.

V is TRBV6-2 or TRBV6-3 and J is TRBJ2-2, with 14 bases matching TRBD2. The source was PBMCs from blood, collected on the day of vaccination. The source of this sequence is a man in his fifties or sixties who received an inactivated influenza vaccine. The CDR3 reads CASSRLAGGPSGELFF. CDR3 DNA: TGTGCCAGCAGCCGACTAGCGGGAGGGCCCTCCGGGGAGCTGTTTTTT.